What follows is one TCR beta chain and its context. It lacks a known antigen. The sample holds no much larger clone one base away, and base qualities are not on file. This entry belongs to a study of blood T cell repertoires in COVID-19 (dated by TCRdb to 2018 to 2020). About the full investigation: Collaborator samples came from the United States, Italy and Spain and covered acute and convalescent phases of COVID-19. The material from the prospective study consisted of cDNA or gDNA derived from T cells, B-cell-depleted T cells, or PBMCs. Deeply sampled blood TCRbeta repertoires from subjects exposed to, actively infected with, or recovered from COVID-19 were included in the dataset. A freely available public database, intended as a resource for researchers studying the immune response to SARS-CoV-2, is where the repertoires were released. Samples were obtained from the ongoing ImmuneRACE study (first 160 participants) and from some 1,200 subjects provided by 6 global collaborators. A de-identified subject ID, COVID-19 status, age in years and sex were almost always included in the sample metadata. Where available, HLA class I and class II types were obtained from metadata supplied by the sample provider rather than from assay-based typing. General conclusions and limits of the study: How much clinical and demographic metadata was included differed by source and by participant, and the metadata was provided uncurated.

The collaborating institutions used their own protocols to collect whole blood in K2EDTA tubes. For TCRbeta analysis, collaborators shipped samples as frozen whole blood, isolated PBMCs, or DNA extracted from either of those sample types. The immunoSEQ Assay, a bias-controlled multiplex PCR, was used to amplify TCRbeta CDR3 regions from genomic DNA. Processing in the source paper ran as follows. Within the assay, amplification of reference gene primers was used to estimate how many nucleated cells each sample contained. To quantify the absolute abundance of each unique TCRbeta CDR3 rearrangement, sequence reads were collapsed and filtered. For each sample, productive Simpson clonality was calculated as the square root of Simpson's diversity index over productive rearrangements. TCRdb took over this immuneACCESS table, retaining in-frame rearrangements with V and J assigned. Such tables are incomplete; in checked studies, under half of the missing clones stem from an unresolved V gene, and the remainder is unexplained. That table furnishes V, J and clone size, whereas the DNA furnished D and trimming. The sample profile shows around 110,000 clones; 90% of them were found once. Together, the top ten hold less than 2% of the sample.

The TCR comes from a human donor with active COVID-19. The donor label of this sample is uncertain. Sequencing was performed on peripheral blood.

The DNA is TGTGCCAGCAGTCCTGGGGAGGGAGACAGGGGGCTTAATGAGCAGTTCTTC. Its coded protein is CASSPGEGDRGLNEQFF. Recombination linked TRBV6-6 to TRBJ2-1, and 10 junctional nucleotides match TRBD1. From a lookup of the germline V gene (reference sequence), CDR1 and CDR2 are MNHNY and SVGAGI. Its CDR3 holds 17 amino acids, cysteine through phenylalanine. Of all the DNA, just the CDR3 is kept, 51 bases in frame from base 1. Trimmed from V: 5 bases; trimmed from J: 7 bases; junction bases lacking a gene match: 14.